This T cell receptor beta chain was documented in a study of spatial heterogeneity in lung cancer. Study summary: There were consistently more beta-chain sequences detected than alpha-chain sequences. Study-wide results and caveats: Ubiquitous expanded tumor TCRs surfaced in blood more at resection than they did at follow-up.

Described time point: sample taken at primary tumor resection. Whole RNA obtained from tumor, nontumor lung or frozen PBMC underwent sequencing without sorting. The donor group consisted of roughly 70 patients who had untreated, early-stage non-small cell lung cancer. This clonotype was observed at least ten times. Its antigen is currently unknown. TCRdb independently ran MiXCR on the 5' RACE reads; one entry per CDR3 protein. The data contain more than 45,000 distinct CDR3 sequences, around 5.2% of them singletons. This CDR3 has 14 amino acids. V lost 4 bases, J lost 2 bases, and 10 bases lay in between. The V gene's germline CDR1 is SGDLS and CDR2 YYNGEE.

This clonotype was sampled from a male donor with early-stage non-small cell lung cancer. The source was PBMCs, collected at surgery. The J gene is TRBJ1-5, the V gene TRBV9; a weak D match, TRBD1 (6 bases). In DNA form, the CDR3 reads TGTGCCAGCAGCCCTTCAGGGGGCAATCAGCCCCAGCATTTT. Protein sequence: CASSPSGGNQPQHF.